The 3 T cell receptor beta chains below were found in one sample sequenced in a study of blood T cell repertoires in COVID-19. Clones were sequenced by immunoSEQ multiplex PCR, and TCRdb holds only the in-frame ones, with some missing. The repertoire has some 170,000 clones, roughly 82% of them found once; the top ten carry roughly 15%. The material sequenced was PBMCs or T cells enriched from blood (not recorded which). The receptors were gathered from a man in his forties or fifties who had recovered from COVID-19.

This clone appeared a single time. This CDR3 is also generated by other DNA sequences in the sample. The chain carries TRBV6-4 and TRBJ1-5; D unresolved. The CDR3 length is 15 residues. Germline V gene data show CDR1 as MRHNA and CDR2 as SNTAGT. Trimming cost V 4 bases and J 2 bases, with 12 bases left between them. Here the CDR3 reads CASSALPGGNQPQHF. The CDR3 DNA follows: TGTGCCAGCAGTGCACTCCCGGGAGGCAATCAGCCCCAGCATTTT.

The chain has TRBV7-6 and TRBJ2-5, with TRBD2 identical over 14 bases. CDR1 and CDR2 from the germline V gene are SGHVS and FNYEAQ. The CDR3 loop spans 15 amino acids. V shed 7 bases and J 1 base; nucleotides not matched to a gene: 2. The CDR3 sequence is CASKGLAGVQETQYF. For the CDR3, the DNA is TGTGCCAGCAAGGGACTAGCGGGGGTCCAAGAGACCCAGTACTTC.

As regards this clone: The junction differs from germline at one of its ends, possibly a read error. This chain links TRBV6-1 with TRBJ1-2; D not certain. The CDR3 covers 11 residues. From germline, CDR1 is MNHNS and CDR2 SASEGT. CDR3 residues: CASSEEFSDLF. The CDR3 DNA sequence: TGTGCCAGCAGTGAGGAGTTTTCCGATCTCTTC.